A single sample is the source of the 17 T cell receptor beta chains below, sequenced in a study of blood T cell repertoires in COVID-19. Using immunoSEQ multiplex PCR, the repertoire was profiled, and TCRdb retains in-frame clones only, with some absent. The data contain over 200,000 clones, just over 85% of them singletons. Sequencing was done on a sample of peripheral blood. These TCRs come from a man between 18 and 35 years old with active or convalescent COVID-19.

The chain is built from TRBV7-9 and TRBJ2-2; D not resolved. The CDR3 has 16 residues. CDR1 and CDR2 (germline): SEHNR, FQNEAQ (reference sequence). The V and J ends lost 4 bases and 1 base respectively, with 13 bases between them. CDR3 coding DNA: TGTGCCAGCAGCTCGTACAACAACATGAACACCGGGGAGCTGTTTTTT. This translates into CASSSYNNMNTGELFF.

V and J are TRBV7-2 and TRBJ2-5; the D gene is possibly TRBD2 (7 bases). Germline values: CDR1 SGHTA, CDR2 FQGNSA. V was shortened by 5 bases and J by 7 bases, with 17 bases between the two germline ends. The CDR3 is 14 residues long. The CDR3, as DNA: TGTGCCAGCAGCGACGCCGGGGGCGGGGGGACCCAGTACTTC. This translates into CASSDAGGGGTQYF.

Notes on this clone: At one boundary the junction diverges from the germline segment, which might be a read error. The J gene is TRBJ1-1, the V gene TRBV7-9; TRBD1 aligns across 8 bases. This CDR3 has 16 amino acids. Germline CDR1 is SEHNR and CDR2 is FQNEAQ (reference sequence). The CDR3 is CASSFTPTGANPEAFF. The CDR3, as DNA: TGTGCCAGCAGCTTCACCCCGACAGGGGCGAACCCTGAAGCTTTCTTT.

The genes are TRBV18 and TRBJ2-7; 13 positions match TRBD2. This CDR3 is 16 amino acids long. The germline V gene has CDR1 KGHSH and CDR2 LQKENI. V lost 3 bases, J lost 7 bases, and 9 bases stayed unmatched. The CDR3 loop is CASSPALAGGVREQYF. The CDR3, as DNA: TGTGCCAGCTCACCTGCACTAGCGGGAGGGGTTCGGGAGCAGTACTTC.

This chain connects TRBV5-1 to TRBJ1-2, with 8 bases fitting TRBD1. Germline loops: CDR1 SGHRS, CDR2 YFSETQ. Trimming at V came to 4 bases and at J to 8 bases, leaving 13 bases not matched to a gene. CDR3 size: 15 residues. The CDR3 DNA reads TGCGCCAGCAGCCAGGCGAGGACAGGGCAAGGAGGCTACACCTTC. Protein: CASSQARTGQGGYTF.

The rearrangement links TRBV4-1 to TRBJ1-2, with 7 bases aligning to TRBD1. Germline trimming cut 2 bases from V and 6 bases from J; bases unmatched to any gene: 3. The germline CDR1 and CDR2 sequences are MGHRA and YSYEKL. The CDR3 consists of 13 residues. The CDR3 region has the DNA TGCGCCAGCAGCCAATACGACAGGGATGGCTACACCTTC. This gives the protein CASSQYDRDGYTF.

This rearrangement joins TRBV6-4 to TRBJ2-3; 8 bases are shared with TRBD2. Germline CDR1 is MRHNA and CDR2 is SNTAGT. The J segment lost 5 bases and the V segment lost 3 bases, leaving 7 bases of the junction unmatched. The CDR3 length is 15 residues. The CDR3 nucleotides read TGTGCCAGCAGTGATGAGAGCGGGAGTGTAGATACGCAGTATTTT. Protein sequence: CASSDESGSVDTQYF.

CDR3 region: CASSLATGSNQPQHF. The CDR3 bases are TGCGCCAGCAGCTTGGCTACGGGTAGCAATCAGCCCCAGCATTTT. The chain employs TRBV5-1 and TRBJ1-5; D is uncertain. The germline V gene encodes CDR1 SGHRS and CDR2 YFSETQ. The CDR3 is 15 amino acids. Trimming stripped 0 bases from V and 0 bases from J, with 7 bases between.

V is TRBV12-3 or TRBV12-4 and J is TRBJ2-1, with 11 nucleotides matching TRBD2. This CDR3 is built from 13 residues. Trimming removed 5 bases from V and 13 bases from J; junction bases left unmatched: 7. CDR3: CASSARLAGIQFF. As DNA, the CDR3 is TGTGCCAGCAGTGCCAGACTAGCGGGAATCCAGTTCTTC.

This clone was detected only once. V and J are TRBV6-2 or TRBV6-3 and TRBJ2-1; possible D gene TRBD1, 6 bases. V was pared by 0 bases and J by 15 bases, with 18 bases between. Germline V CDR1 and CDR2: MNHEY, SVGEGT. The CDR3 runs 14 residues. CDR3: CASSYSPGDNIWFF. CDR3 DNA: TGTGCCAGCAGTTACTCTCCAGGGGACAACATTTGGTTCTTC.

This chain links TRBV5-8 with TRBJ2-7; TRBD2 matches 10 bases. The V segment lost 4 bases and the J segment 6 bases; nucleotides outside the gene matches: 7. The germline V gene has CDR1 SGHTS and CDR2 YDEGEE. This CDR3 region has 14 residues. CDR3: CASSRGLAGAEQYF. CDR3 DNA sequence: TGTGCCAGCAGCCGGGGGCTAGCGGGAGCCGAGCAGTACTTC.

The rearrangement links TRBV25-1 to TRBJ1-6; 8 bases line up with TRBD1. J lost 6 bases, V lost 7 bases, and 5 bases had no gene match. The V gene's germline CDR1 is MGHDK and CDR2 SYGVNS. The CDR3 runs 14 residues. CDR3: CASIRTGGNSPLHF. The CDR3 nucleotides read TGTGCCAGCATTAGAACAGGGGGTAATTCACCCCTCCACTTT. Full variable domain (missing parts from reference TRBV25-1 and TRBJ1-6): EADIYQTPRYLVIGTGKKITLECSQTMGHDKMYWYQQDPGMELHLIHYSYGVNSTEKGDLSSESTVSRIRTEHFPLTLESARPSHTSQYLCASIRTGGNSPLHFGNGTRLTVT.

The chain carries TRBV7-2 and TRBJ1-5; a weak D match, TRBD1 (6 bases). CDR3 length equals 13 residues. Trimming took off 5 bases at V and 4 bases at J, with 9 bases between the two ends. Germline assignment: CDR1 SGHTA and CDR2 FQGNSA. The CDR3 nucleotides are TGTGCCAGCAGCCGGACAGTAAATCAGCCCCAGCATTTT. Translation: CASSRTVNQPQHF.

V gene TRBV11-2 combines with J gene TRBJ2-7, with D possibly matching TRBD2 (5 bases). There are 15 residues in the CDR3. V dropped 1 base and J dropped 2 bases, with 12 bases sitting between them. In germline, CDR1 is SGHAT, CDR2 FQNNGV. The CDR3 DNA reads TGTGCCAGCAGCTTAGCGTGGCGGGTCACCTACGAGCAGTACTTC. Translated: CASSLAWRVTYEQYF.

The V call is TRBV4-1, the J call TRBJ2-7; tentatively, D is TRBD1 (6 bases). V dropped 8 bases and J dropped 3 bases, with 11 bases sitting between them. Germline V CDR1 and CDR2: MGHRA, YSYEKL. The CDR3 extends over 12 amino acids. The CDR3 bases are TGCGCCAGCTCAGACAGGAGCTACGAGCAGTACTTC. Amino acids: CASSDRSYEQYF.

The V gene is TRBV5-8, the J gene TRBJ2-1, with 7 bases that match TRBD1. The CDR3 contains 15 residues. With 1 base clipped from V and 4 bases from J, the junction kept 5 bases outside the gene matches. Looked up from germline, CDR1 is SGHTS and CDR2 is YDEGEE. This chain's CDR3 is CASSLQGQPYNEQFF. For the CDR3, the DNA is TGTGCCAGCAGCTTGCAGGGACAGCCTTACAATGAGCAGTTCTTC.

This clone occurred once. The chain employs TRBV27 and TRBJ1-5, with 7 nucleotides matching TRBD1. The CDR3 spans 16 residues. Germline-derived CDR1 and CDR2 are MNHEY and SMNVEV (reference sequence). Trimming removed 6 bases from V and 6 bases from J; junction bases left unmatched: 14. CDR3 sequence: CASSPIPGQSAQPQHF. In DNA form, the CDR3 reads TGTGCCAGCAGCCCGATACCGGGACAGTCGGCTCAGCCCCAGCATTTT.